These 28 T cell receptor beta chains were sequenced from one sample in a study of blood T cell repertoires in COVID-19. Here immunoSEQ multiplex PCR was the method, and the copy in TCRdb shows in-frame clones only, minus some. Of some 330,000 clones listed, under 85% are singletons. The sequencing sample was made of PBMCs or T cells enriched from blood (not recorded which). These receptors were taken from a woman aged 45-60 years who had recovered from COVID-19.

The CDR3 bases are TGTGCCAGCAGCCAAGGGTGGAGTAATTCACCCCTCCACTTT. This gives the protein CASSQGWSNSPLHF. J is TRBJ1-6 and V is TRBV3-1 (or the pseudogene TRBV3-2), with D unclear. The germline V gene has CDR1 LGHDT and CDR2 YNNKEL (reference sequence). CDR3 length: 14 residues. The V end was cut by 1 base, the J end by 6 bases, with 7 bases between.

The CDR3 DNA reads TGCGCCAGCAGCCAAGACCTGGTGCCGGGACTAGCTCCCACCGGGGAGCTGTTTTTT. Translating it yields CASSQDLVPGLAPTGELFF. The chain is built from TRBV4-3 and TRBJ2-2, with 9 bases lining up with TRBD2. V was clipped by 0 bases and J by 4 bases; unmatched bases: 12. The CDR3 consists of 19 residues. Looked up from germline, CDR1 is LGHNA and CDR2 is YSLEER.

The CDR3 coding sequence is TGTGCCAGCAGTCCCAATTTGGGACAAGGAAACACCATATATTTT. Amino acids: CASSPNLGQGNTIYF. V is TRBV11-2 and J is TRBJ1-3; D perhaps matches TRBD1 (6 bases). Deletions cut 6 bases from V and 4 bases from J, with 16 bases between. The V gene's germline CDR1 is SGHAT and CDR2 FQNNGV. CDR3 length equals 15 residues.

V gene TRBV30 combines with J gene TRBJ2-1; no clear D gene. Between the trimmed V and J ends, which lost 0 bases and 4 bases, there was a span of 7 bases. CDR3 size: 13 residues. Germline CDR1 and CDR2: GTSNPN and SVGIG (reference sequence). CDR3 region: CAWSVHDYNEQFF. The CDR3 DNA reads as TGTGCCTGGAGTGTACATGATTACAATGAGCAGTTCTTC.

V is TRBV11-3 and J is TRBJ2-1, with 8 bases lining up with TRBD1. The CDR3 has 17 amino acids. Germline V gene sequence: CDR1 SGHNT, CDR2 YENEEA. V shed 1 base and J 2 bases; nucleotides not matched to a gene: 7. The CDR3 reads CASSLGPQGAAYNEQFF. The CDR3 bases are TGTGCCAGCAGCTTAGGACCCCAGGGGGCGGCCTACAATGAGCAGTTCTTC.

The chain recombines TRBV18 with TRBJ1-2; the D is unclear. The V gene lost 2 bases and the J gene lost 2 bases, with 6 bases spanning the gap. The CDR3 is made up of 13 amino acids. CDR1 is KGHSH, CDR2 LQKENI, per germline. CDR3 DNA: TGTGCCAGCTCACCAGAGAAAAACTATGGCTACACCTTC. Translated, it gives CASSPEKNYGYTF.

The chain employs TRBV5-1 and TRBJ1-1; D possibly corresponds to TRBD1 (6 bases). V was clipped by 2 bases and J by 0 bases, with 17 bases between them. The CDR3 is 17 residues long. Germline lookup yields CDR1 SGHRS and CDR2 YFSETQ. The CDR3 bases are TGCGCCAGCAGCTTACCCAGGACAGAAGAAATGAACACTGAAGCTTTCTTT. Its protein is CASSLPRTEEMNTEAFF.

The CDR3 spells CASRPTGTNYGYTF. Here the CDR3 DNA reads TGTGCCAGCAGACCGACAGGGACTAACTATGGCTACACCTTC. V and J are TRBV28 and TRBJ1-2; TRBD1 matches 7 bases. V was clipped by 6 bases and J by 0 bases; unmatched bases: 4. CDR3 size: 14 residues. The germline CDR1 and CDR2 sequences are MDHEN and SYDVKM.

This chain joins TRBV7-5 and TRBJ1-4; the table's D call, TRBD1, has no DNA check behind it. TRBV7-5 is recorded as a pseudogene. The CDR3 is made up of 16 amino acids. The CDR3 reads CARSLEMVGQNEKLFF. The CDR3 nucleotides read TGTGCCAGAAGCTTAGAAATGGTGGGGCAAAATGAAAAACTGTTTTTT.

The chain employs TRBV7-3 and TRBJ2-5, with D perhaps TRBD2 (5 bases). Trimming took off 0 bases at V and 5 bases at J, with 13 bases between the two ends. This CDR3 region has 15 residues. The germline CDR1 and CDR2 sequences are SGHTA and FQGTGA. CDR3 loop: CASSLTGVRLETQYF. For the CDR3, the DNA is TGTGCCAGCAGCTTAACGGGAGTTCGGTTGGAGACCCAGTACTTC.

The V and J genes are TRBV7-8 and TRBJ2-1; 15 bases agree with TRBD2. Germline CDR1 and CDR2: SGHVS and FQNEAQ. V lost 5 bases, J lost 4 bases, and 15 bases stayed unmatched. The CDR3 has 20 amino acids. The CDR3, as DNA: TGTGCCAGCAGCCTGAAGAGGACTAGCGGGGGGGCTTCCAAGTACAATGAGCAGTTCTTC. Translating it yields CASSLKRTSGGASKYNEQFF. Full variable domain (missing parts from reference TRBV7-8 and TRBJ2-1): GAGVSQSPRYKVAKRGQDVALRCDPISGHVSLFWYQQALGQGPEFLTYFQNEAQLDKSGLPSDRFFAERPEGSVSTLKIQRTQQEDSAVYLCASSLKRTSGGASKYNEQFFGPGTRLTVL.

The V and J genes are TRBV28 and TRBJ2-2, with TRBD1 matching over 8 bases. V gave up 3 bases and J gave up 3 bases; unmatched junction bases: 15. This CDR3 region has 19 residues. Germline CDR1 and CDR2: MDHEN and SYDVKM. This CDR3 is CASSFGTMGQEVHTGELFF. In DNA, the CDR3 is TGTGCCAGCAGTTTCGGTACTATGGGACAGGAAGTTCACACCGGGGAGCTGTTTTTT.

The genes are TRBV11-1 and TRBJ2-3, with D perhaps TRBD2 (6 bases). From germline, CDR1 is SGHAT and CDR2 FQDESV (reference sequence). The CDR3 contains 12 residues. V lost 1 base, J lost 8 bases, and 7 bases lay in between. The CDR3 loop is CASSLGGTTQYF. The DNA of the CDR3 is TGTGCCAGCAGCTTAGGCGGGACTACGCAGTATTTT.

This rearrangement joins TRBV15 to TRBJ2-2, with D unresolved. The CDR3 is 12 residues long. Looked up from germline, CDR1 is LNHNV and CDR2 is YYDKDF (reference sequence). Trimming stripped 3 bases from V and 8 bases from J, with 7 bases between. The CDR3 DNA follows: TGTGCCACCAGCAGGAACTATGGGGAGCTGTTTTTT. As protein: CATSRNYGELFF.

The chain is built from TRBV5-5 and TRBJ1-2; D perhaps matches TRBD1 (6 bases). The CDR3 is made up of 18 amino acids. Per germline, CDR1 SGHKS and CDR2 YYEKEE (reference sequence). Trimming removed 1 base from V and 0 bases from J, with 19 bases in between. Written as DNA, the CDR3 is TGTGCCAGCAGCTTGCGGGCAGGGGCGACCCGATCTAACTATGGCTACACCTTC. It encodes CASSLRAGATRSNYGYTF.

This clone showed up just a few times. CDR3: CASSVVLCNEQFF. The CDR3 DNA follows: TGTGCCAGCAGTGTAGTTTTGTGCAATGAGCAGTTCTTC. The V call is TRBV2, the J call TRBJ2-1, with unresolved D. This CDR3 contains 13 residues. The V and J ends lost 4 bases and 6 bases respectively, with 10 bases between them. The germline gives CDR1 SNHLY, CDR2 FYNNEI.

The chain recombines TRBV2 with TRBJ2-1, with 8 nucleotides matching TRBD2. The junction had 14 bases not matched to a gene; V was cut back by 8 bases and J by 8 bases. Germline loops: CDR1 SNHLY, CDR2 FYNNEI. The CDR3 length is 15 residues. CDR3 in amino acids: CASLPRSGRGDEQFF. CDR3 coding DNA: TGTGCCAGCCTCCCAAGAAGCGGGAGAGGCGATGAGCAGTTCTTC.

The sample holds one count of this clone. The CDR3, as DNA: TGTGCCAGTAGTAAAAGGGGTACCTCTGATGGCTACACCTTC. It is translated as CASSKRGTSDGYTF. The chain links TRBV19 to TRBJ1-2; TRBD1 might be the D (5 bases). Germline CDR1 LNHDA, CDR2 SQIVND (reference sequence). V lost 4 bases, J lost 6 bases, and 15 bases lay in between. The CDR3 is made up of 14 amino acids.

The CDR3 protein is CASSYRAGRSEAFF. The CDR3 region has the DNA TGTGCCAGCAGTTATCGGGCAGGGCGCTCGGAAGCTTTCTTT. The chain couples TRBV6-5 to TRBJ1-1, with D maybe TRBD1 (5 bases). CDR1 is MNHEY and CDR2 is SVGAGI in the germline V gene. The CDR3 contains 14 residues. V lost 3 bases, J lost 8 bases, and 16 bases lay in between.

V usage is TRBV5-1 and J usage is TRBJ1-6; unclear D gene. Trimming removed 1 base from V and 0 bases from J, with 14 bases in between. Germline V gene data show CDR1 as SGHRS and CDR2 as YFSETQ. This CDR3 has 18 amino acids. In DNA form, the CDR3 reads TGCGCCAGCAGCTTGACCGCGGGCCTCAGCTCCTATAATTCACCCCTCCACTTT. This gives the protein CASSLTAGLSSYNSPLHF.

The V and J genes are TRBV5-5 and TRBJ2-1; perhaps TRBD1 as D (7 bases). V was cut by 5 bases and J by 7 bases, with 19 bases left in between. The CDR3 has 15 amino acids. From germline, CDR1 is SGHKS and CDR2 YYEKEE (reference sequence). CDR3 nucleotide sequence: TGTGCCAGCAGTTACAGGGGAGGATCGGGAAATGAGCAGTTCTTC. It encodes CASSYRGGSGNEQFF.

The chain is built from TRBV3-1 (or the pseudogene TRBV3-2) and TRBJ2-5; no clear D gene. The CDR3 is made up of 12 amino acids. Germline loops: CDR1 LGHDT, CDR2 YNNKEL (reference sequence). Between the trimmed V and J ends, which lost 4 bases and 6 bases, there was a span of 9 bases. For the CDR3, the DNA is TGTGCCAGCAGCCCCAGTTCCCAGACCCAGTACTTC. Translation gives CASSPSSQTQYF.

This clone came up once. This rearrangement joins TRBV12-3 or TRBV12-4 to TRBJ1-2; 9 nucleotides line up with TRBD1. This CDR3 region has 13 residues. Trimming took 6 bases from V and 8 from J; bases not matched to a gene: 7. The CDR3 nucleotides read TGTGCCAGCAGACCCGGGACAGGGAAAGGCTACACCTTC. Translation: CASRPGTGKGYTF.

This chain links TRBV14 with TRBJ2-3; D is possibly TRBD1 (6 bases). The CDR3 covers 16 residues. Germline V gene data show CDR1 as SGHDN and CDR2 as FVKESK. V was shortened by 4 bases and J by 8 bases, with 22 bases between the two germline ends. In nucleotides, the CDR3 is TGTGCCAGCAGCCCGATACAGGGCCGGTTCAGGAGTACGCAGTATTTT. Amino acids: CASSPIQGRFRSTQYF.

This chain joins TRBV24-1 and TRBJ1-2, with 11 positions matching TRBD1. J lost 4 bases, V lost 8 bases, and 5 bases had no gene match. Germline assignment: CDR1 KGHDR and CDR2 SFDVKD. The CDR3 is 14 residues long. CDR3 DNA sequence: TGTGCCACCATGTGGGACAGGGGGACCTATGGCTACACCTTC. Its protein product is CATMWDRGTYGYTF.

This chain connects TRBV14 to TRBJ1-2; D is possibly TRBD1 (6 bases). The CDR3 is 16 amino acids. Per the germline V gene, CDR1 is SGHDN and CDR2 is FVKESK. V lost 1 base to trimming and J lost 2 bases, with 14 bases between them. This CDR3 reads CASSQVPGQGNYGYTF. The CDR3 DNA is TGTGCCAGCAGCCAAGTTCCGGGACAAGGGAACTATGGCTACACCTTC.

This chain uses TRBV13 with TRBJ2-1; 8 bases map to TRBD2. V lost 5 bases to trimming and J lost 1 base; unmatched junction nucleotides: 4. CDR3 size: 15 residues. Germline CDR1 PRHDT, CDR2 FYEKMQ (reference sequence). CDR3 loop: CASSLGTSSYNEQFF. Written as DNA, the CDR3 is TGTGCCAGCAGCCTCGGGACTAGTTCCTACAATGAGCAGTTCTTC. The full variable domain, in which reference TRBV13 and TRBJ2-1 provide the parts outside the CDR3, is AAGVIQSPRHLIKEKRETATLKCYPIPRHDTVYWYQQGPGQDPQFLISFYEKMQSDKGSIPDRFSAQQFSDYHSELNMSSLELGDSALYFCASSLGTSSYNEQFFGPGTRLTVL.

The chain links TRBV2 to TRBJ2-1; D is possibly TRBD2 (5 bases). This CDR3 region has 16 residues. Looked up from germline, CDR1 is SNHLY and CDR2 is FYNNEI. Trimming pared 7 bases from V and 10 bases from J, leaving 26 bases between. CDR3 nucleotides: TGTGCCAGCAACAAAGAGGGCCACCCTTTAAGAGCCGAGCAGTTCTTC. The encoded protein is CASNKEGHPLRAEQFF.